This T cell receptor beta chain stems from a study of T cell responses to AZD1222 COVID-19 vaccine. The method was immunoSEQ multiplex PCR; TCRdb's version includes in-frame clones alone and lacks a portion of them. The table records about 70,000 clones, around 83% of them present only once. Sequences were derived from peripheral blood, sampled on day 0 of AZD1222 vaccination. The clonotype comes from an adult in good health.

The CDR3 DNA is TGTGCCAGTACCCGGTCTGGGACAGCAAACACTGAAGCTTTCTTT. Translating it yields CASTRSGTANTEAFF. The chain employs TRBV19 and TRBJ1-1; 7 bases align to TRBD1. The CDR3 is 15 amino acids. The V gene's germline CDR1 is LNHDA and CDR2 SQIVND (reference sequence). Germline trimming cut 7 bases from V and 2 bases from J; bases unmatched to any gene: 10.